This T cell receptor beta chain appears in the sequencing data of a study of blood T cells in healthy people across ages. On the study more broadly: Every two T cells gave about one barcoded beta molecule via template switching. Study-level points and caveats: Percentage of naive T cells showed a strong correlation with TCR beta diversity. There were more naive CD4+ cells and higher diversity in long-lived donors than in aged donors.

The CDR3 is 13 amino acids. Per the germline V gene, CDR1 is SQVTM and CDR2 is ANQGSEA. Trimming took 1 base from V and 3 from J, leaving 10 bases between them. Samples each yielded at least 6 micrograms of total RNA. Using a J-beta primer mix together with a sample-barcoded 5' primer, a second PCR was run for 7 to 11 cycles. TCRdb analysed the 5' RACE reads with MiXCR anew, one entry per CDR3 protein. Found here are hundreds of thousands of distinct CDR3 sequences, roughly 60% of them singletons; the top ten hold roughly 26%. This clonotype was seen ten or more times. The antigen is not known. Material for sequencing was blood. The sequence was collected from a man under 40 in good health. The chain recombines TRBV29-1 with TRBJ2-7; no clear D gene. The CDR3, as DNA: TGCAGCGTTGAAGTTTTGGACGGCTACGAGCAGTACTTC. It specifies CSVEVLDGYEQYF.